The 14 T cell receptor beta chains below all came from one sample that was sequenced in a study of shared clonotypes between healthy human individuals. Measured with immunoSEQ multiplex PCR; TCRdb has only the in-frame clones, and not every one. This sample has around 690,000 clones, with roughly 88% found just once. Sequenced sample: memory CD8+ T cells from PBMCs. Subset noted: CD45RO+ cells pooled with CCR7-negative TemRA cells. These receptors all come from a man aged 18 to 30 in good health. Some clones in this sample may be carry-over from other donors' samples.

This clone has a single count. The chain uses TRBV7-8 and TRBJ1-1, with D possibly being TRBD1 (5 bases). CDR1 is SGHVS and CDR2 is FQNEAQ in the germline V gene. Trimming stripped 4 bases from V and 7 bases from J, with 22 bases between. The CDR3 loop spans 16 amino acids. Written as DNA, the CDR3 is TGTGCCAGCAGCTCGTACGGGGACGCATGGATGGGTGAAGCTTTCTTT. It yields the protein CASSSYGDAWMGEAFF.

The chain carries TRBV13 and TRBJ2-1; a weak D match, TRBD2 (6 bases). CDR1 PRHDT and CDR2 FYEKMQ come from the germline V gene (reference sequence). Trimming cost V 1 base and J 9 bases, with 19 bases left between them. The CDR3 is 16 amino acids. The CDR3: CASSLAGVFGEVEQFF. The CDR3 bases are TGTGCCAGCAGCTTAGCGGGTGTTTTTGGGGAGGTTGAGCAGTTCTTC.

This chain uses TRBV7-6 with TRBJ2-7, with 10 bases matching TRBD2. With V trimmed by 5 bases and J by 5 bases, 12 bases remained unmatched. The CDR3 consists of 16 residues. Germline assignment: CDR1 SGHVS and CDR2 FNYEAQ. The CDR3 loop is CASSPRASGRRDEQYF. The CDR3 nucleotides read TGTGCCAGCAGCCCAAGGGCTAGCGGGAGACGGGACGAGCAGTACTTC.

The chain has TRBV7-6 and TRBJ2-1; 9 bases agree with TRBD1. This CDR3 comprises 21 residues. With 4 bases clipped from V and 1 base from J, the junction kept 20 bases outside the gene matches. Germline assignment: CDR1 SGHVS and CDR2 FNYEAQ. The CDR3 nucleotides read TGTGCCAGCAGCTCATACGATGAGCCGGGACAGGGTATATTATCCTACAATGAGCAGTTCTTC. As protein: CASSSYDEPGQGILSYNEQFF.

This chain joins TRBV19 and TRBJ2-2; D gene unclear. The CDR3 runs to 13 residues. The germline V gene encodes CDR1 LNHDA and CDR2 SQIVND (reference sequence). V was clipped by 8 bases and J by 0 bases, with 7 bases between them. CDR3 nucleotide sequence: TGTGCCAGTGGGCCGGCGAACACCGGGGAGCTGTTTTTT. Translated, it gives CASGPANTGELFF.

The chain carries TRBV7-9 and TRBJ1-1; D remains unclear. The germline V and J ends were trimmed by 4 bases and 0 bases, with 12 bases remaining between them. The CDR3 totals 15 residues. Germline assignment: CDR1 SEHNR and CDR2 FQNEAQ (reference sequence). This CDR3 is CASSSSGRVNTEAFF. CDR3 sequence (DNA): TGTGCCAGCAGCTCAAGTGGGCGGGTGAACACTGAAGCTTTCTTT.

This clone is a singleton in its sample. V usage is TRBV9 and J usage is TRBJ1-2; the match to TRBD1 covers 8 bases. The CDR3 sequence is 15 residues long. The germline gives CDR1 SGDLS, CDR2 YYNGEE. Trimming took 7 bases from V and 4 from J; bases not matched to a gene: 12. The CDR3 sequence is CASAPSTGEGYGYTF. The CDR3 nucleotides are TGTGCCAGCGCCCCGTCGACAGGGGAGGGCTATGGCTACACCTTC.

V is TRBV6-7 and J is TRBJ2-3, with 10 bases identical to TRBD2. TRBV6-7 is annotated as an ORF whose role is uncertain. The CDR3 covers 17 residues. The V segment lost 5 bases and the J segment 6 bases; nucleotides outside the gene matches: 14. CDR3 loop: CASSRTRTSGTPDTQYF. In DNA form, the CDR3 reads TGTGCCAGCAGTCGTACCCGGACTAGCGGCACGCCGGATACGCAGTATTTT.

The gene calls are TRBV28 and TRBJ2-6, with D unclear. Germline V gene sequence: CDR1 MDHEN, CDR2 SYDVKM. There are 17 residues in the CDR3. V was shortened by 2 bases and J by 3 bases, with 14 bases between the two germline ends. DNA for the CDR3: TGTGCCAGCAGTTTAGAGTGGGGAAATAATGGGGCCAACGTCCTGACTTTC. It specifies CASSLEWGNNGANVLTF.

V and J are TRBV27 and TRBJ2-3, with TRBD2 matching over 7 bases. The CDR3 consists of 15 residues. CDR1 MNHEY and CDR2 SMNVEV come from the germline V gene (reference sequence). The junction had 8 bases not matched to a gene; V was cut back by 5 bases and J by 3 bases. As DNA, the CDR3 is TGTGCCAGCAGTGTCTGGGGGGGGATGACAGATACGCAGTATTTT. As protein: CASSVWGGMTDTQYF.

The rearrangement joins TRBV27 to TRBJ2-6; weak D call: TRBD2 (6 bases). CDR1 is MNHEY and CDR2 is SMNVEV in the germline V gene (reference sequence). Trimming took off 4 bases at V and 8 bases at J, with 15 bases between the two ends. This CDR3 is built from 15 residues. The CDR3 region has the DNA TGTGCCAGCAGTTGGCGGGGCAGTCTGCCCAACGTCCTGACTTTC. The encoded protein is CASSWRGSLPNVLTF.

This rearrangement joins TRBV4-2 to TRBJ2-1; 9 bases align to TRBD2. CDR3 length equals 18 residues. Germline assignment: CDR1 LGHNA and CDR2 YNFKEQ. The J segment lost 7 bases and the V segment lost 3 bases, leaving 16 bases of the junction unmatched. The CDR3 DNA sequence: TGTGCCAGCAGCCATTCTCTCCCAGGACTAGCGCCCCATAATGAGCAGTTCTTC. Protein product: CASSHSLPGLAPHNEQFF.

The genes are TRBV20-1 and TRBJ2-1; D is ambiguous. V lost 3 bases and J 7 bases, leaving 4 bases between the germline ends. This CDR3 is 10 amino acids long. Germline loops: CDR1 DFQATT, CDR2 SNEGSKA (reference sequence). CDR3 protein: CSARENEQFF. CDR3 nucleotides: TGCAGTGCTAGGGAAAATGAGCAGTTCTTC.

The chain links TRBV25-1 to TRBJ1-2, with 9 nucleotides matching TRBD1. This CDR3 spans 12 amino acids. Germline V gene data show CDR1 as MGHDK and CDR2 as SYGVNS. The J segment lost 13 bases and the V segment lost 4 bases, leaving 7 bases of the junction unmatched. The CDR3, as DNA: TGTGCCAGCAGTGCGCGACAGGGGGTTCTCACCTTC. Translation gives CASSARQGVLTF.